Presented here are 2 T cell receptor beta chains from one specimen sequenced in a study of cytomegalovirus exposure and HLA in healthy donors. TCRdb keeps only in-frame clones here, not all; method: immunoSEQ multiplex PCR. Of about 110,000 clones in the sample, roughly 90% were seen once. Sequencing was done on a sample of PBMCs. These receptors were collected from a woman aged 18-29 years in good health and CMV-seronegative.

The rearrangement joins TRBV6-1 to TRBJ2-5; TRBD2 might be the D (6 bases). Per the germline V gene, CDR1 is MNHNS and CDR2 is SASEGT. V was pared by 5 bases and J by 7 bases, with 17 bases between. CDR3 length equals 14 residues. DNA for the CDR3: TGTGCCAGCAGTCCCCGACCGGGACTTCCGACCCAGTACTTC. Translating it yields CASSPRPGLPTQYF.

The rearrangement joins TRBV10-2 to TRBJ1-5; D gene uncertain. Trimming took off 7 bases at V and 3 bases at J, with 16 bases between the two ends. Germline V gene data show CDR1 as WSHSY and CDR2 as SAAADI. The CDR3 is made up of 15 amino acids. CDR3 in DNA: TGCGCCAGCACCTCCCGCGGAGGCTCCAATCAGCCCCAGCATTTT. Protein: CASTSRGGSNQPQHF.